One and the same sample provided the 13 T cell receptor beta chains below, sequenced in a study of cytomegalovirus exposure and HLA in healthy donors. Clones were read by immunoSEQ multiplex PCR, and TCRdb kept only the in-frame ones, dropping some. Here the sample spans tens of thousands of clones, around four fifths being singletons. The sequenced sample consisted of PBMCs. These receptors originate from a man younger than 40 in good health and CMV-seronegative.

The chain recombines TRBV7-2 with TRBJ2-7; no definite D call. Germline CDR1 reads SGHTA; CDR2 reads FQGNSA. Trimming left V 5 bases short and J 2 bases short, with 7 bases between. The CDR3 sequence is 12 residues long. The CDR3 DNA reads as TGTGCCAGCAGCGGCACACCCTACGAGCAGTACTTC. Translating gives CASSGTPYEQYF.

The rearrangement joins TRBV6-5 to TRBJ2-7; D is possibly TRBD1 (6 bases). Trimming stripped 2 bases from V and 4 bases from J, with 9 bases between. The CDR3 sequence is 13 residues long. Germline V gene sequence: CDR1 MNHEY, CDR2 SVGAGI. CDR3 in amino acids: CASSYARGYEQYF. CDR3 in DNA: TGTGCCAGCAGTTACGCCAGGGGTTACGAGCAGTACTTC.

This chain joins TRBV5-1 and TRBJ1-2; D possibly corresponds to TRBD1 (6 bases). The V end lost 4 bases, the J end lost 4 bases, and 14 bases lay between the germline ends. The CDR3 totals 14 residues. Per the germline V gene, CDR1 is SGHRS and CDR2 is YFSETQ. The CDR3 coding sequence is TGCGCCAGCAGCCAAAACAGGGATTTCTATGGCTACACCTTC. This encodes CASSQNRDFYGYTF.

V and J are TRBV5-1 and TRBJ2-2; 13 bases align to TRBD2. With V trimmed by 4 bases and J by 4 bases, 16 bases remained unmatched. CDR1 and CDR2 from the germline V gene are SGHRS and YFSETQ. There are 20 residues in the CDR3. The CDR3 DNA is TGCGCCAGCAGCCCCGGGACTAGCGGGAACTTCTGGACCCTCACCGGGGAGCTGTTTTTT. As protein: CASSPGTSGNFWTLTGELFF.

The J gene is TRBJ1-6, the V gene TRBV27, with 8 bases that match TRBD1. Looked up from germline, CDR1 is MNHEY and CDR2 is SMNVEV (reference sequence). V was pared by 1 base and J by 7 bases, with 9 bases of the junction left unmatched. This CDR3 spans 17 amino acids. The CDR3 spells CASSLLMDREANSPLHF. CDR3 DNA: TGTGCCAGCAGTTTATTAATGGACAGGGAGGCCAATTCACCCCTCCACTTT.

A note on this clone: The same CDR3 arises from other DNA sequences in this sample as well. CDR3 DNA: TGTGCCAGCAGTTACTCGATTCCGCCGGACGAGCAGTACTTC. Translation: CASSYSIPPDEQYF. V gene TRBV6-5 combines with J gene TRBJ2-7; D is undetermined. This CDR3 has 14 residues. The germline CDR1 and CDR2 sequences are MNHEY and SVGAGI. V lost 0 bases and J lost 5, with 11 bases in between.

CDR3 nucleotides: TGTGCCTCCCGGCCGGGATCCTACAATGAGCAGTTCTTC. It codes for CASRPGSYNEQFF. The gene calls are TRBV9 and TRBJ2-1; tentatively, D is TRBD2 (5 bases). Germline V gene sequence: CDR1 SGDLS, CDR2 YYNGEE. This CDR3 has 13 residues. Between the trimmed V and J ends, which lost 10 bases and 1 base, there was a span of 12 bases.

This sequence joins TRBV5-1 and TRBJ2-2, with TRBD2 as a possible D gene (7 bases). Germline V gives CDR1 SGHRS, CDR2 YFSETQ. The CDR3 runs 15 residues. Trimming took off 0 bases at V and 6 bases at J, with 12 bases between the two ends. This chain's CDR3 is CASSLGGGPAGELFF. DNA of the CDR3: TGCGCCAGCAGCTTGGGCGGGGGCCCCGCCGGGGAGCTGTTTTTT.

The chain has TRBV7-2 and TRBJ2-7; D is possibly TRBD2 (7 bases). The CDR3 runs 15 residues. The germline V gene has CDR1 SGHTA and CDR2 FQGNSA. V was pared by 5 bases and J by 0 bases, with 14 bases between. This chain's CDR3 is CASSLGGGSSYEQYF. CDR3 coding DNA: TGTGCCAGCAGCCTAGGGGGGGGGAGCTCCTACGAGCAGTACTTC.

V gene TRBV11-2 combines with J gene TRBJ2-2; D uncertain. V lost 5 bases and J lost 3, with 10 bases in between. CDR1 and CDR2 from the germline V gene are SGHAT and FQNNGV. The CDR3 is made up of 14 amino acids. CDR3 DNA sequence: TGTGCCAGCAGCACCGCCTACTACACCGGGGAGCTGTTTTTT. Amino acids: CASSTAYYTGELFF.

This clone was counted between two and nine times. The chain couples TRBV7-8 to TRBJ1-2; 10 bases align to TRBD1. The CDR3 is 15 residues long. Germline trimming cut 1 base from V and 3 bases from J; bases unmatched to any gene: 2. CDR1 is SGHVS, CDR2 FQNEAQ, per germline. CDR3 residues: CASSLVGQGDYGYTF. CDR3 DNA sequence: TGTGCCAGCAGCTTAGTAGGACAGGGGGACTATGGCTACACCTTC.

The rearrangement links TRBV25-1 to TRBJ2-4; TRBD2 aligns across 8 bases. This CDR3 is 18 amino acids long. Trimming cost V 1 base and J 0 bases; bases outside gene matches: 8. The V gene's germline CDR1 is MGHDK and CDR2 SYGVNS. The CDR3 sequence: CASSEWSQAGVAKNIQYF. Written as DNA, the CDR3 is TGTGCCAGCAGTGAATGGAGTCAAGCGGGGGTAGCCAAAAACATTCAGTACTTC.

The CDR3 bases are TGTGCCAGCAGTGAGGGGGGGATGAGCAATCAGCCCCAGCATTTT. Translation: CASSEGGMSNQPQHF. V gene TRBV6-1 combines with J gene TRBJ1-5, with a weak D call TRBD1 (5 bases). CDR3 size: 15 residues. V lost 3 bases and J 1 base, leaving 10 bases between the germline ends. Germline CDR1 reads MNHNS; CDR2 reads SASEGT.